This entry concerns a single T cell receptor beta chain. Which antigen it targets is not known. Base qualities were left out, and no much larger clone turns up one base away. This entry belongs to a study of T cell responses to AZD1222 COVID-19 vaccine (dated by TCRdb to the early 2020s). Background on the whole study: TCR sequencing was performed for some 250 trial participants, of whom roughly 200 were given two doses of AZD1222 and around 26 were given two doses of MenACWY control vaccine. Trial participants were enrolled by age into subgroups of 18-55, 56-69 and 70-plus years, and about 150, 27 and 61 TCR-sequenced participants, respectively, were included in these subgroups. The research as a whole found: Because no day 14 peak-response samples were available, repertoires were characterized only after the peak T cell response. Conclusions about previously exposed vaccinees are limited because only five to seven AZD1222 recipients were SARS-CoV-2 seropositive at baseline. Participants were mostly white British and included more females than males, and it was suggested by the authors that clonal diversity may have been underestimated. The whole spike protein was spanned by vaccine-associated CD4 TCRs, and dominant responses were seen in regions 160-218 and 743-854. In the small 56-69-year group, the increase in depth fell short of significance, most likely because of low power. Nearly half of unique spike-specific TCRs reportedly recognized epitopes outside regions mutated in the B.1.351 and B.1.1.7 variants. After two AZD1222 doses, spike-specific TCR breadth and depth were significantly higher than at day 0 and than in MenACWY recipients.

Reading the label with the study, this specimen's time point is: about 28 days (+/-7) after the second vaccine dose. Because spike-specific TCR depth and breadth did not differ between the two schedules, AZD1222 recipients who got a second dose at roughly 4 weeks were pooled with those who got a second dose at roughly 12 weeks. Vaccinee samples came from UK trials COV001 and COV002, including a single-blind randomized controlled phase 2/3 trial of AZD1222 (ChAdOx1 nCoV-19) in healthy adults. For TCRbeta chain sequencing, PBMC samples were collected from trial participants at day 0 and at day 28 after the second dose. The cysteine opens and the phenylalanine closes a CDR3 of 15 amino acids. CDR3 DNA is the only sequence kept; it has 45 bases, read in frame from the first base. V loses 6 bases of germline sequence and J loses 0 bases, and the interval between the two ends is 12 bases. Sequences LNHDA (CDR1) and SQIVND (CDR2) are obtained from the germline V gene (reference sequence).

The CDR3 regions of human TCRbeta chains were analyzed by immunosequencing. The authors' analysis ran thus. Repertoire TCRs were checked for matches against a reference library of SARS-CoV-2-specific TCRs that had been generated using the MIRA antigen-specificity platform. Breadth was defined as the fraction of unique TCRs that were SARS-CoV-2-associated. Depth was defined as the fraction of total T cells that were SARS-CoV-2-associated. Each spike-specific TCR was assigned to its reactive spike region and to a CD4 or CD8 class using the MIRA data. Log10-transformed breadth and depth values were compared by one-way ANOVA with Sidak's multiple comparisons tests. Sourced from immuneACCESS, this table was stored by TCRdb with only in-frame sequences that have V and J called. A share of the clones is absent; for the studies checked, an unresolved V gene accounts for under half, and the remainder has no known explanation. The D gene and trimming were derived from the DNA, and the V and J assignments and clone size from that table. The table for this sample lists roughly 100,000 clones; 80% to 90% of them were counted only once. The biggest ten clones account for about two fifths of the sample.

The receptor chain draws on TRBV19 and TRBJ1-5; matching of 5 bases hints at TRBD1 as the D gene. The sequencing here drew on peripheral blood, taken 28 days after the second AZD1222 dose. The TCR comes from an adult who received the AZD1222 COVID-19 vaccine. The CDR3 in this case is CASRETDYSNQPQHF. In nucleotides, the sequence is TGTGCCAGTAGAGAGACAGATTATAGCAATCAGCCCCAGCATTTT. With all but the CDR3 taken from the reference TRBV19 and TRBJ1-5 genes, the full variable domain is: DGGITQSPKYLFRKEGQNVTLSCEQNLNHDAMYWYRQDPGQGLRLIYYSQIVNDFQKGDIAEGYSVSREKKESFPLTVTSAQKNPTAFYLCASRETDYSNQPQHFGDGTRLSIL.